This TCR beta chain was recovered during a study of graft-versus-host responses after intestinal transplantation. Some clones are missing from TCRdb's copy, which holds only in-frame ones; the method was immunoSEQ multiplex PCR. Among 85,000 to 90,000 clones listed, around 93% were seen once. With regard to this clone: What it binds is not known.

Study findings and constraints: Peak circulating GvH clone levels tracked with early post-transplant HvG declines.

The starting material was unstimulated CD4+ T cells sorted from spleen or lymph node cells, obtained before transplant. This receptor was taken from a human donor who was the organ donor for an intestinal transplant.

The CDR3 loop is CSGGLGGALGQFF. The CDR3, as DNA: TGCAGCGGGGGTTTAGGGGGGGCCCTGGGGCAGTTCTTC. The chain combines TRBV29-1 with TRBJ2-1; a weak D match, TRBD2 (7 bases). The CDR3 is 13 residues long. Per the germline V gene, CDR1 is SQVTM and CDR2 is ANQGSEA. V shed 7 bases and J shed 12 bases, with 22 bases lying between them.